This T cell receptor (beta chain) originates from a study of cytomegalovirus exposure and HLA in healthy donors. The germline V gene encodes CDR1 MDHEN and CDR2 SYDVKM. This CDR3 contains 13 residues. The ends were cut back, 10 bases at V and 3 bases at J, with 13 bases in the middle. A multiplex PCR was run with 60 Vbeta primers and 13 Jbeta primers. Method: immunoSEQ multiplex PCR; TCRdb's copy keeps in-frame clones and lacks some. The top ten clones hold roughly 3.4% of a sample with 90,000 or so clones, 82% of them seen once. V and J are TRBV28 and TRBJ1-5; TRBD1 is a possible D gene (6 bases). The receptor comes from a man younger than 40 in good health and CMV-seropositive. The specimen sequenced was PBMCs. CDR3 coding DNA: TGTGCCACCCTGGACAGCTTCAATCAGCCCCAGCATTTT. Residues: CATLDSFNQPQHF.